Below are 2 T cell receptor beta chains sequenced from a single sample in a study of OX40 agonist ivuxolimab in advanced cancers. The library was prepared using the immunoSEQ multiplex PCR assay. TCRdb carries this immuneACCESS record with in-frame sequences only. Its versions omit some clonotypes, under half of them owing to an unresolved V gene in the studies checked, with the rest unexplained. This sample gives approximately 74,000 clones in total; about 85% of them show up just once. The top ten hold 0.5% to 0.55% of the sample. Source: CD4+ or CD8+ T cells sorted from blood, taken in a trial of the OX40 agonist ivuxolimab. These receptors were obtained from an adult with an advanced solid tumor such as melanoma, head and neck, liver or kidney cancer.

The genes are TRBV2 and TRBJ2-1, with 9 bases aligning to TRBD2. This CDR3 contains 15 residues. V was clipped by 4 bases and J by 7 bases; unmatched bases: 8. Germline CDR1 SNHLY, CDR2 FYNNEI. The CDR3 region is CASSVGLAGWNEQFF. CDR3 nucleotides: TGTGCCAGCAGTGTGGGTCTAGCGGGGTGGAATGAGCAGTTCTTC. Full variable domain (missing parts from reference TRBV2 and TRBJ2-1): EPEVTQTPSHQVTQMGQEVILRCVPISNHLYFYWYRQILGQKVEFLVSFYNNEISEKSEIFDDQFSVERPDGSNFTLKIRSTKLEDSAMYFCASSVGLAGWNEQFFGPGTRLTVL.

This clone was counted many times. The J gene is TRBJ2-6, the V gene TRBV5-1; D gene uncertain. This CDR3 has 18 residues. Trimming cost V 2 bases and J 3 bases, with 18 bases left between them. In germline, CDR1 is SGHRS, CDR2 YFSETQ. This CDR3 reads CASSLGSTLGNGANVLTF. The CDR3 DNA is TGCGCCAGCAGCTTAGGGTCTACCCTAGGAAATGGGGCCAACGTCCTGACTTTC.